This entry is about one T cell receptor (beta chain). These data are taken from a study of radiation and T cells in renal cell carcinoma. Time point meaning: blood 2 weeks post-SBRT. Sample treatment: 15 Gy SBRT to primary tumor, nephrectomy 4 weeks later. Produced via immunoSEQ multiplex PCR; TCRdb's table is partial and in-frame only. The table has under 150,000 clones, roughly 77% seen once. Looked up from germline, CDR1 is MNHEY and CDR2 is SVGAGI. V was cut by 5 bases and J by 8 bases, with 15 bases left in between. CDR3 length: 13 residues. Sequenced here: blood, sampled from a patient whose treatment included radiotherapy and nephrectomy. The V and J genes are TRBV6-5 and TRBJ1-2, with D possibly TRBD1 on 5 matching bases. The clonotype comes from a woman aged 55-70 years with renal cell carcinoma. The CDR3: CASSDRQGGGYTF. CDR3 nucleotide sequence: TGTGCCAGCAGTGACCGCCAGGGAGGAGGCTACACCTTC.